A single sample is the source of the 14 T cell receptor beta chains below, sequenced in a study of spatial heterogeneity in lung cancer. General observations from the study: Tumors with more nonsynonymous mutations had more expanded intratumoral alpha and beta TCRs.

What these receptors recognize is not known. TCRdb passed the 5' RACE reads through MiXCR, listing each CDR3 protein once. The sample lists about 11,000 distinct CDR3 sequences; about 8.4% were seen once. As for time point: sample taken at primary tumor resection. This specimen consisted of lung tumor tissue, obtained at surgery. These receptors were taken from a female donor with early-stage non-small cell lung cancer.

This clonotype was seen more than once but under ten times. As an off-target read in a library built for alpha chains, this beta chain has a frequency of little significance. V is TRBV19 and J is TRBJ1-1, with a tentative D call TRBD1 (5 bases). The CDR3 is 11 amino acids. Germline loops: CDR1 LNHDA, CDR2 SQIVND (reference sequence). V was trimmed by 4 bases and J by 6 bases, leaving 6 bases between them. CDR3 sequence reads: CASSTGAEAFF. CDR3 sequence (DNA): TGTGCCAGTAGTACGGGGGCTGAAGCTTTCTTT. The full variable domain, its missing parts supplied by reference TRBV19 and TRBJ1-1, is DGGITQSPKYLFRKEGQNVTLSCEQNLNHDAMYWYRQDPGQGLRLIYYSQIVNDFQKGDIAEGYSVSREKKESFPLTVTSAQKNPTAFYLCASSTGAEAFFGQGTRLTVV.

The sample holds many counts of this clonotype. This beta chain represents an off-target read in a library built for alpha chains; its size is of limited meaning. CDR3 sequence reads: CASSYDGQGIHEQYF. The CDR3, as DNA: TGTGCCAGCAGTTATGATGGACAGGGGATTCACGAGCAGTACTTC. This chain connects TRBV6-5 to TRBJ2-7, with TRBD1 matching over 9 bases. Trimming removed 3 bases from V and 5 bases from J; junction bases left unmatched: 8. This CDR3 is built from 15 residues. The germline V gene encodes CDR1 MNHEY and CDR2 SVGAGI.

Only a few counts were recorded for this clonotype. The size of this beta chain means little, since it is a stray read in a library made for alpha chains. V is TRBV20-1 and J is TRBJ2-1; TRBD2 matches 8 bases. The length of the CDR3 is 15 residues. J was trimmed by 4 bases and V by 3 bases; bases with no gene match: 8. Germline CDR1 is DFQATT and CDR2 is SNEGSKA (reference sequence). Here the CDR3 reads CSARIPGGAYNEQFF. The CDR3 coding sequence is TGCAGTGCTAGGATTCCGGGGGGGGCGTACAATGAGCAGTTCTTC.

This clonotype showed up many times. This beta chain is an unintended read in a library built for alpha chains; its size means little. This chain links TRBV18 with TRBJ2-3; D might be TRBD2 (6 bases). The CDR3 contains 14 residues. Germline V gene lookup returns CDR1 KGHSH and CDR2 LQKENI. The V end lost 5 bases, the J end lost 3 bases, and 12 bases lay between the germline ends. In nucleotides, the CDR3 is TGTGCCAGCTCATCAGTGCGGGGAACAGATACGCAGTATTTT. It codes for CASSSVRGTDTQYF.

The table lists this clonotype with many counts. A library made for alpha chains picked up this beta chain off target, so its size means little. The chain is built from TRBV11-1 and TRBJ2-5; 11 nucleotides align to TRBD1. The V gene's germline CDR1 is SGHAT and CDR2 FQDESV (reference sequence). This CDR3 has 17 amino acids. J gave up 5 bases and V 5 bases, and 13 bases lay outside the gene matches. This CDR3 reads CASSTGQGASLAETQYF. The CDR3 coding sequence is TGTGCCAGCAGCACCGGACAGGGGGCTAGTCTGGCGGAGACCCAGTACTTC.

The sample holds many counts of this clonotype. Found in a library prepared for alpha chains, this beta chain is an off-target read, and its abundance has little meaning. The chain has TRBV6-2 or TRBV6-3 and TRBJ2-3; 9 nucleotides match TRBD2. The germline V gene encodes CDR1 MNHEY and CDR2 SVGEGT. This CDR3 has 15 residues. The V segment lost 6 bases and the J segment 3 bases; nucleotides outside the gene matches: 7. The DNA of the CDR3 is TGTGCCAGCAGCCAAAGCGGGGGGAGAACAGATACGCAGTATTTT. It translates to CASSQSGGRTDTQYF.

This clonotype is deemed medium-sized. As an off-target read in a library built for alpha chains, this beta chain has a frequency of little significance. V usage is TRBV5-1 and J usage is TRBJ2-4, with 8 bases that match TRBD2. The CDR3 runs to 16 residues. Germline CDR1 SGHRS, CDR2 YFSETQ. Trimming took 0 bases from V and 6 from J; bases not matched to a gene: 8. Here the CDR3 reads CASSLESGGGGNIQYF. Written as DNA, the CDR3 is TGCGCCAGCAGCTTGGAAAGCGGGGGTGGCGGAAACATTCAGTACTTC.

At least ten counts were recorded for this clonotype. Because the library targeted alpha chains, this beta chain is an off-target read whose size means little. V and J are TRBV6-5 and TRBJ1-4, with D perhaps matching TRBD1 (6 bases). In germline, CDR1 is MNHEY, CDR2 SVGAGI. CDR3 length: 17 amino acids. V shed 0 bases and J shed 0 bases, with 11 bases lying between them. CDR3 protein: CASSYSLHRATNEKLFF. The DNA for the CDR3 is TGTGCCAGCAGTTACTCCCTCCACAGGGCAACTAATGAAAAACTGTTTTTT.

This clonotype was seen ten or more times. This beta chain appears as a stray read in a library generated for alpha chains; its size is not informative. The genes are TRBV2 and TRBJ2-2; TRBD1 aligns across 8 bases. Unmatched junction bases numbered 11, after V lost 8 bases and J lost 6 bases. Germline V gene sequence: CDR1 SNHLY, CDR2 FYNNEI. This CDR3 contains 15 residues. The CDR3 region is CASGPGTGYSGELFF. The CDR3 DNA reads as TGTGCCAGCGGCCCCGGGACAGGATATTCCGGGGAGCTGTTTTTT.

This clonotype was counted at least ten times. This beta chain represents an off-target read in a library built for alpha chains; its size is of limited meaning. V is TRBV7-9 and J is TRBJ2-1, with unresolved D. In germline, CDR1 is SEHNR, CDR2 FQNEAQ (reference sequence). The CDR3 length is 12 residues. V dropped 5 bases and J dropped 8 bases, with 10 bases sitting between them. The CDR3 loop is CASSPWVDEQFF. The CDR3 DNA sequence: TGTGCCAGCAGCCCCTGGGTGGATGAGCAGTTCTTC.

As to this clonotype: Found in a library prepared for alpha chains, this beta chain is an off-target read, and its abundance has little meaning. V is TRBV11-3 and J is TRBJ2-3; a weak D match, TRBD1 (7 bases). The germline CDR1 and CDR2 sequences are SGHNT and YENEEA. The CDR3 has 15 residues. V was cut by 4 bases and J by 6 bases, with 17 bases left in between. The CDR3 DNA reads as TGTGCCAGCAGCTGGTCAGGGGGGCCGGGGGATACGCAGTATTTT. It translates to CASSWSGGPGDTQYF.

This clonotype was seen many times. The library was built for alpha chains, so this beta chain is an off-target read and its size means little. The CDR3 sequence is CASSQDTPGQGGNTIYF. CDR3 in DNA: TGCGCCAGCAGCCAAGACACTCCGGGACAGGGAGGAAACACCATATATTTT. The chain employs TRBV4-3 and TRBJ1-3, with 9 bases fitting TRBD1. The CDR3 is 17 amino acids. Trimming removed 0 bases from V and 4 bases from J; junction bases left unmatched: 7. The germline gives CDR1 LGHNA, CDR2 YSLEER.

This clonotype was observed at least ten times. Because the library targeted alpha chains, this beta chain is an off-target read whose size means little. This sequence joins TRBV5-1 and TRBJ1-2; D gene unclear. V lost 4 bases and J lost 8, with 21 bases in between. Germline V gene lookup returns CDR1 SGHRS and CDR2 YFSETQ. The CDR3 has 15 amino acids. The CDR3 is CASSAQTEGVLGYTF. The CDR3 DNA is TGCGCCAGCAGCGCCCAGACCGAGGGAGTCCTCGGCTACACCTTC.

This clonotype was observed at least ten times. With the library built for alpha chains, this beta chain is off target and its frequency is not meaningful. CDR3 nucleotide sequence: TGTGCCACCGCGGGACAGGGGGCCTACGAGCAGTACTTC. Translation gives CATAGQGAYEQYF. V is TRBV10-3 and J is TRBJ2-7; 11 bases agree with TRBD1. Trimming cost V 10 bases and J 2 bases; bases outside gene matches: 4. CDR3 length equals 13 residues. Germline V gene lookup returns CDR1 ENHRY and CDR2 SYGVKD.